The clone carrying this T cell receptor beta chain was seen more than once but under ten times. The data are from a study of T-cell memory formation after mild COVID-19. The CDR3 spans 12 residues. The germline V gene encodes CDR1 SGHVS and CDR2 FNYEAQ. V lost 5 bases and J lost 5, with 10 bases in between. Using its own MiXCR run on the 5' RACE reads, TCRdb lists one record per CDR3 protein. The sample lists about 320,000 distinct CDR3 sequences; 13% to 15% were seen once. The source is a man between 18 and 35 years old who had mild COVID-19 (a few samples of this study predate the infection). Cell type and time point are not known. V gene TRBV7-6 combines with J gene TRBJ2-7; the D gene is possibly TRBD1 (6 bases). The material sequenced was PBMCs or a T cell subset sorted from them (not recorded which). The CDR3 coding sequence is TGTGCCAGCAGCCCAGGGGTGAACGAGCAGTACTTC. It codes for CASSPGVNEQYF.